One sample yielded the 12 T cell receptor beta chains listed below, sequenced in a study of control samples from healthy donors and cancer patients. The repertoire was sequenced with immunoSEQ multiplex PCR; TCRdb's copy has only in-frame clones and lacks some. Among about 69,000 clones, approximately 88% were seen once, and the ten largest hold 2.5% to 3%. The specimen was PBMCs. The receptors come from a woman between 50 and 59 years old with lung cancer.

V is TRBV7-8 and J is TRBJ1-1, with a possible D match to TRBD1 (5 bases). CDR3 size: 13 residues. With 6 bases removed from V and 1 base from J, the gap between germline ends came to 9 bases. Per germline, CDR1 SGHVS and CDR2 FQNEAQ. The CDR3 spells CASRRGGNTEAFF. For the CDR3, the DNA is TGTGCCAGCAGGCGGGGGGGGAACACTGAAGCTTTCTTT.

This clone was picked up one time. This chain links TRBV4-3 with TRBJ1-5, with D possibly matching TRBD1 (6 bases). Germline V lookup: CDR1 LGHNA, CDR2 YSLEER. This CDR3 region has 16 residues. Trimming shortened V by 0 bases and J by 3 bases, and 12 bases separated the two germline ends. The CDR3, as DNA: TGCGCCAGCAGCCAAGAGATTGGACAGTTCAATCAGCCCCAGCATTTT. Its protein is CASSQEIGQFNQPQHF.

The J gene is TRBJ2-5, the V gene TRBV7-2; 7 positions match TRBD2. Germline CDR1 and CDR2: SGHTA and FQGNSA. V lost 1 base and J lost 2; bases outside the gene matches: 1. This CDR3 region has 14 residues. This CDR3 is CASSLDSGQETQYF. The CDR3 DNA follows: TGTGCCAGCAGCTTAGATAGCGGGCAAGAGACCCAGTACTTC.

CDR3 sequence reads: CATSDSRTVGTQYF. The CDR3, as DNA: TGTGCCACCAGTGATTCAAGGACAGTTGGGACCCAGTACTTC. This chain joins TRBV24-1 and TRBJ2-5; tentatively, D is TRBD1 (6 bases). Germline V lookup: CDR1 KGHDR, CDR2 SFDVKD. The germline V and J ends were trimmed by 2 bases and 7 bases, with 13 bases remaining between them. There are 14 residues in the CDR3.

The J gene is TRBJ1-1, the V gene TRBV7-9, with unresolved D. This CDR3 comprises 14 residues. V was pared by 2 bases and J by 1 base, with 8 bases between. CDR1 SEHNR and CDR2 FQNEAQ come from the germline V gene (reference sequence). The CDR3: CASSLFGKNTEAFF. The DNA for the CDR3 is TGTGCCAGCAGCTTATTTGGTAAGAACACTGAAGCTTTCTTT.

The genes are TRBV18 and TRBJ1-3, with D hard to call. Germline V gene sequence: CDR1 KGHSH, CDR2 LQKENI. The CDR3 spans 16 residues. The V gene lost 3 bases and the J gene lost 0 bases, with 12 bases spanning the gap. For the CDR3, the DNA is TGTGCCAGCTCACCGGTCGACGGAAGCTCTGGAAACACCATATATTTT. Protein sequence: CASSPVDGSSGNTIYF.

This chain connects TRBV27 to TRBJ1-4; the match to TRBD1 covers 7 bases. Germline V gene lookup returns CDR1 MNHEY and CDR2 SMNVEV (reference sequence). There are 15 residues in the CDR3. The ends lost 8 bases at V and 7 bases at J; junction bases unmatched: 13. CDR3 protein: CASSGQPIRSEKLFF. CDR3 sequence (DNA): TGTGCCAGCTCGGGACAGCCCATTAGGAGTGAAAAACTGTTTTTT.

This clone has just one count. This chain uses TRBV18 with TRBJ1-3; possibly TRBD1 for D (6 bases). V was clipped by 2 bases and J by 3 bases, with 8 bases between them. The CDR3 sequence is 14 residues long. Looked up from germline, CDR1 is KGHSH and CDR2 is LQKENI. CDR3 amino acids: CASSPGTIGNTIYF. The CDR3 DNA is TGTGCCAGCTCACCAGGGACAATTGGAAACACCATATATTTT. The whole variable domain, filled in from reference TRBV18 and TRBJ1-3, reads NAGVMQNPRHLVRRRGQEARLRCSPMKGHSHVYWYRQLPEEGLKFMVYLQKENIIDESGMPKERFSAEFPKEGPSILRIQQVVRGDSAAYFCASSPGTIGNTIYFGEGSWLTVV.

The rearrangement links TRBV5-4 to TRBJ2-7; 7 positions agree with TRBD1. This CDR3 has 17 residues. In germline, CDR1 is SGHNT, CDR2 YYREEE (reference sequence). J gave up 3 bases and V 4 bases, and 16 bases lay outside the gene matches. The CDR3 DNA reads as TGTGCCAGCAGCCTGATCGCCGGGACAGAGCTCTACTACGAGCAGTACTTC. Its protein product is CASSLIAGTELYYEQYF.

The chain has TRBV7-2 and TRBJ2-2, with no clear D. The CDR3 has 14 amino acids. Looked up from germline, CDR1 is SGHTA and CDR2 is FQGNSA. V was pared by 1 base and J by 6 bases, with 9 bases between. In DNA, the CDR3 is TGTGCCAGCAGCTTAGTGGACCGCCCCGGGGAGCTGTTTTTT. Translating gives CASSLVDRPGELFF.

The chain's CDR3 is CASSLVQGEQYF. The CDR3 DNA reads TGTGCCAGCAGCTTAGTACAGGGAGAGCAGTACTTC. This chain links TRBV7-9 with TRBJ2-7; D may be TRBD1 (6 bases). The V end was cut by 1 base, the J end by 7 bases, with 8 bases between. This CDR3 spans 12 amino acids. In germline, CDR1 is SEHNR, CDR2 FQNEAQ (reference sequence).

V gene TRBV19 combines with J gene TRBJ1-2; D unclear. V lost 1 base and J lost 7, with 10 bases in between. The CDR3 totals 13 residues. Germline V gene data show CDR1 as LNHDA and CDR2 as SQIVND (reference sequence). The CDR3 protein is CASSIVAGSGYTF. CDR3 in DNA: TGTGCCAGTAGTATAGTGGCAGGCAGTGGCTACACCTTC.